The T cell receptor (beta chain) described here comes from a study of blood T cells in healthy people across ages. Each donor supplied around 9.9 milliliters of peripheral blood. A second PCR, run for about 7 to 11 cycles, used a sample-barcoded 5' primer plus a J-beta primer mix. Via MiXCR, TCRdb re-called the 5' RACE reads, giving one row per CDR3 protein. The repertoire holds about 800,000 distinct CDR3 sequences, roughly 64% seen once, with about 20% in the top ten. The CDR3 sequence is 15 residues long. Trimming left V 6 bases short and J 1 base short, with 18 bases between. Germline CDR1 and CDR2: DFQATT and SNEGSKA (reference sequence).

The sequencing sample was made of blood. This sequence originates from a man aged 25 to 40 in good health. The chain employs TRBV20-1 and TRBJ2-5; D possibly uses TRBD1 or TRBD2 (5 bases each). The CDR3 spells CSAWDPRGAQETQYF. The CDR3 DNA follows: TGCAGTGCCTGGGACCCTCGAGGGGCCCAAGAGACCCAGTACTTC.